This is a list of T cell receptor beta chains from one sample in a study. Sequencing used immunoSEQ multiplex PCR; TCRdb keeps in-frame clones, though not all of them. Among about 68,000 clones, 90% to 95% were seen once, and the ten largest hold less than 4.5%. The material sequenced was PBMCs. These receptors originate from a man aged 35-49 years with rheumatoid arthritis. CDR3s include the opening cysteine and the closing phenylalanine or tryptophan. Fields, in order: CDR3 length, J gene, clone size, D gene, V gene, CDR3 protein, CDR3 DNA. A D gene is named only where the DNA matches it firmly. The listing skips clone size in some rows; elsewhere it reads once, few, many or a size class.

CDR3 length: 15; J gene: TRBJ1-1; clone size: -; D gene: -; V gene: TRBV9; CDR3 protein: CASSVGAGWNTEAFF; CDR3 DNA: TGTGCCAGCAGCGTAGGGGCGGGATGGAACACTGAAGCTTTCTTT
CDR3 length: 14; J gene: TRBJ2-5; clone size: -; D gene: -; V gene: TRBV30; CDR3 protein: CAWSQKIPGKTQYF; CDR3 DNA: TGTGCCTGGAGTCAAAAGATCCCAGGAAAGACCCAGTACTTC
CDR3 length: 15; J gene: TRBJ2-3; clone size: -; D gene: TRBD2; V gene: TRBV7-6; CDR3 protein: CASSISGGALGTQYF; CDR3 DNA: TGTGCCAGCAGCATTAGCGGGGGGGCTTTAGGTACGCAGTATTTT
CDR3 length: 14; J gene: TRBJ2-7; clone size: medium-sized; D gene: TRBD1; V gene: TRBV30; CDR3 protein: CAWRGDRGKREQYF; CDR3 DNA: TGTGCCTGGAGGGGGGACAGGGGCAAGCGCGAGCAGTACTTC
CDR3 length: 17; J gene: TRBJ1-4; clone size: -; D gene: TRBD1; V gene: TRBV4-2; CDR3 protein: CASSQDGAGGLWEKLFF; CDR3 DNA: TGTGCCAGCAGCCAAGATGGGGCAGGGGGTTTGTGGGAAAAACTGTTTTTT
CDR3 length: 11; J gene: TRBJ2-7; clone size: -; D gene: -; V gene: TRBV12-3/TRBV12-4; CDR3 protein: CASSFADEQYF; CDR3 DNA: TGTGCCAGCAGCTTTGCTGACGAGCAGTACTTC
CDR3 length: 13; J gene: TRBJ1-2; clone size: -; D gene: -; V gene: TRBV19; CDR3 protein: CASNQGDSMGYTF; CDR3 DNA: TGTGCCAGTAACCAGGGCGACTCTATGGGCTACACCTTC
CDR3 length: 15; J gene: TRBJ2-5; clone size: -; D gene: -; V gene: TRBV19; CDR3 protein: CASKNQGLSQETQYF; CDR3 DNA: TGTGCCAGTAAGAACCAGGGATTGAGCCAAGAGACCCAGTACTTC
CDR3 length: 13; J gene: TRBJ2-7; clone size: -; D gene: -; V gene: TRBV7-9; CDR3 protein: CAGGLRGQYEQYF; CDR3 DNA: TGTGCCGGAGGGTTAAGGGGGCAATACGAGCAGTACTTC
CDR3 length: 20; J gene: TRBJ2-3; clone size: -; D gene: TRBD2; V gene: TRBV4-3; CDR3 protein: CASSLVMGPSGASSTDTQYF; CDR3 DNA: TGCGCCAGCAGCCTCGTAATGGGGCCTAGCGGGGCATCTAGCACAGATACGCAGTATTTT
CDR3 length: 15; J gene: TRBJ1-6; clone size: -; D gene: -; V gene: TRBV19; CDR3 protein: CASRDKSSYNSPLHF; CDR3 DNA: TGTGCCAGTAGGGACAAGTCCTCCTATAATTCACCCCTCCACTTT
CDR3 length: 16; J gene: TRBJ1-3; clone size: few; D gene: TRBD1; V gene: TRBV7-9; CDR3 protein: CASSYPGQGGGNTIYF; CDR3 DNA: TGTGCCAGCAGCTATCCGGGACAGGGAGGTGGAAACACCATATATTTT
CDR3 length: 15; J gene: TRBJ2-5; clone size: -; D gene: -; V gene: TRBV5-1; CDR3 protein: CASSHQTWGEETQYF; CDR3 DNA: TGCGCCAGCAGCCACCAGACGTGGGGGGAAGAGACCCAGTACTTC
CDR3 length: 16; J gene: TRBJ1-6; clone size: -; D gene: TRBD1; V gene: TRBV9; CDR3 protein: CASSATRGLNNSPLHF; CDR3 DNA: TGTGCCAGCAGCGCGACCAGGGGGCTCAATAATTCACCCCTCCACTTT
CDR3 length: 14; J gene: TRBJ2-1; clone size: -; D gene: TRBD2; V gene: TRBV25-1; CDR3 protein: CASSAGGRFNEQFF; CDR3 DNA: TGTGCCAGCAGCGCGGGAGGGCGCTTCAATGAGCAGTTCTTC
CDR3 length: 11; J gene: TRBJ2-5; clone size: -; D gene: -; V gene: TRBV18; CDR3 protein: CASSSQETQYF; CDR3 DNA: TGTGCCAGCTCATCGCAAGAGACCCAGTACTTC
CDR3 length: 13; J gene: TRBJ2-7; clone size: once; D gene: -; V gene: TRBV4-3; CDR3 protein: CASSQDRGHEQYF; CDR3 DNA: TGCGCCAGCAGCCAAGATCGGGGGCACGAGCAGTACTTC
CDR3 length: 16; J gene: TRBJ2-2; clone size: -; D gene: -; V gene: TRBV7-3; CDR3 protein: CASSLASRVNTGELFF; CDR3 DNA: TGTGCCAGCAGTTTAGCAAGTCGGGTGAACACCGGGGAGCTGTTTTTT
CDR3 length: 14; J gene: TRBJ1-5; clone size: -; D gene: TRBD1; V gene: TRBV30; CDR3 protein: CAWSVPGGRQPQHF; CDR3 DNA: TGTGCCTGGAGTGTACCAGGGGGCCGGCAGCCCCAGCATTTT
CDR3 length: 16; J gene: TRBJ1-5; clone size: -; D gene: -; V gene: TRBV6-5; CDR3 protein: CASSSGRRGSNQPQHF; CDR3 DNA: TGTGCCAGCAGTTCCGGGCGTAGGGGTAGCAATCAGCCCCAGCATTTT
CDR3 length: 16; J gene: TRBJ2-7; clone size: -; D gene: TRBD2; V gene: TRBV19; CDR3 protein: CASSRGLAGGAYEQYF; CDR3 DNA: TGTGCCAGTAGTAGGGGACTAGCGGGAGGTGCCTACGAGCAGTACTTC
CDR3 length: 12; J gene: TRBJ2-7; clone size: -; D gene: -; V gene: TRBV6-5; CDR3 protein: CASRASSYEQYF; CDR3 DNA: TGTGCCAGCAGGGCTTCCTCCTACGAGCAGTACTTC
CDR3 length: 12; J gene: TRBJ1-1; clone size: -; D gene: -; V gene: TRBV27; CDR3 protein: CASSDRGPEAFF; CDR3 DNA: TGTGCCAGCAGCGACCGTGGCCCTGAAGCTTTCTTT
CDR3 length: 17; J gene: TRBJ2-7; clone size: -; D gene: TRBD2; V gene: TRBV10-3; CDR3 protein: CAISWGTSGSTSYEQYF; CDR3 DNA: TGTGCCATCAGTTGGGGGACTAGCGGGTCGACTTCCTACGAGCAGTACTTC
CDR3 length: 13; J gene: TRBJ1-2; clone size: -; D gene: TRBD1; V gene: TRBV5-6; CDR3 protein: CASSLTGVDGYTF; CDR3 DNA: TGTGCCAGCAGCTTAACAGGGGTGGATGGCTACACCTTC
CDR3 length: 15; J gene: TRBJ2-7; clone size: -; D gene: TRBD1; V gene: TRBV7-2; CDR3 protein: CASSQEGTGYYEQYF; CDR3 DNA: TGTGCCAGCAGCCAAGAAGGGACAGGGTACTACGAGCAGTACTTC
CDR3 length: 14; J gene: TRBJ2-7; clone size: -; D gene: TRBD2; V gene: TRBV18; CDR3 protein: CASSLSRGDYEQYF; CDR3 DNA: TGTGCCAGCTCACTTTCACGGGGGGACTACGAGCAGTACTTC
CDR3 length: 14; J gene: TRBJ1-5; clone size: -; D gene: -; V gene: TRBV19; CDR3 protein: CASMQGYSNQPQHF; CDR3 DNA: TGTGCCAGTATGCAGGGTTATAGCAATCAGCCCCAGCATTTT
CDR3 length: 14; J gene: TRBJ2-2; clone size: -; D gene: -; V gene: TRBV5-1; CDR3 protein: CASSLVGGTGELFF; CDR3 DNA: TGCGCCAGCAGCTTGGTGGGGGGAACCGGGGAGCTGTTTTTT
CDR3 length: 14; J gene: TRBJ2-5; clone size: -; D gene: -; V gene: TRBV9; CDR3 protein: CASSAQGIGETQYF; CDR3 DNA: TGTGCCAGCAGCGCCCAGGGGATCGGGGAGACCCAGTACTTC
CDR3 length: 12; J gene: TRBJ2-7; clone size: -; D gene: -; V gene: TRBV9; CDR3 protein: CASSVDENEQYF; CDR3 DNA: TGTGCCAGCAGCGTAGACGAGAACGAGCAGTACTTC
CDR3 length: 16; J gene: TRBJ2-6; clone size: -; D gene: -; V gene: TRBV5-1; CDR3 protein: CASSLADGSGANVLTF; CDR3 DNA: TGCGCCAGCAGCTTGGCCGACGGCTCTGGGGCCAACGTCCTGACTTTC
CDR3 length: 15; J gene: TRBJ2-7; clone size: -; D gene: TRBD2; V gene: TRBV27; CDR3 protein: CASSLLAGGRYEQYF; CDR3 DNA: TGTGCCAGCAGCCTACTAGCGGGAGGGAGGTACGAGCAGTACTTC
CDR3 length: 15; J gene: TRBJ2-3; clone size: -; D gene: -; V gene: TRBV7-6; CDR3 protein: CASSLVPASTDTQYF; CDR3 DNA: TGTGCCAGCAGCTTAGTGCCAGCGAGCACAGATACGCAGTATTTT
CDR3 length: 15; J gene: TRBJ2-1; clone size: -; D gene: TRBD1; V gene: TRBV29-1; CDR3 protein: CSVWSGQGWRNEQFF; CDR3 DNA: TGCAGCGTTTGGTCTGGACAGGGGTGGAGGAATGAGCAGTTCTTC
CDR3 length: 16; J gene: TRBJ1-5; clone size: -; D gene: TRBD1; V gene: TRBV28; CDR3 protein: CASSQGGVLYNQPQHF; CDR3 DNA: TGTGCCAGCAGCCAGGGGGGGGTCCTCTACAATCAGCCCCAGCATTTT
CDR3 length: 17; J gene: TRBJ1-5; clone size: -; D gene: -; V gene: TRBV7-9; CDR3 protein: CASSLAAGVDSNQPQHF; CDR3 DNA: TGTGCCAGCAGCTTAGCGGCAGGGGTGGATAGCAATCAGCCCCAGCATTTT
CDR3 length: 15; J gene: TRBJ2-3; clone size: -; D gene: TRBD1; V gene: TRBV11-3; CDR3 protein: CASSLQGASTDTQYF; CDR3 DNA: TGTGCCAGCAGCTTACAGGGGGCGAGCACAGATACGCAGTATTTT
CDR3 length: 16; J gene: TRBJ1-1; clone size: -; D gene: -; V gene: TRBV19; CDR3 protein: CASKLFRQGANTEAFF; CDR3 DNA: TGTGCCAGTAAACTATTCCGGCAGGGCGCGAACACTGAAGCTTTCTTT
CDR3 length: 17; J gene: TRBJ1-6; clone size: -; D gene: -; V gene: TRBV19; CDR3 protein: CASSIGAGTDYNSPLHF; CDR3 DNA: TGTGCCAGTAGTATTGGGGCCGGGACCGACTATAATTCACCCCTCCACTTT
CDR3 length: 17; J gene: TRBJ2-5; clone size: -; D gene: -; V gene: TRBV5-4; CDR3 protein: CASSYGLRQGMGETQYF; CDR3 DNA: TGTGCCAGCAGCTATGGACTAAGGCAGGGGATGGGAGAGACCCAGTACTTC
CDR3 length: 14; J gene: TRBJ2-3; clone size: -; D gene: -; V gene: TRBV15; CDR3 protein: CATSRAGGTDTQYF; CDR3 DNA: TGTGCCACCAGCAGAGCGGGGGGCACAGATACGCAGTATTTT
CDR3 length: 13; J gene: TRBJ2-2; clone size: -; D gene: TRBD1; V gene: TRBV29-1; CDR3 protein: CSVTGGYTGELFF; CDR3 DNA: TGCAGCGTGACAGGGGGTTACACCGGGGAGCTGTTTTTT
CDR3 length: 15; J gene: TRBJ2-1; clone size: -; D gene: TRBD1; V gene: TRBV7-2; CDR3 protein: CASSPGTGGFYEQFF; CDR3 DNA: TGTGCCAGCAGTCCCGGGACAGGGGGTTTTTATGAGCAGTTCTTC
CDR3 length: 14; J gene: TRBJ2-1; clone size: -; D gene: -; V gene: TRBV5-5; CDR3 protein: CASSQGLLNNEQFF; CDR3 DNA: TGTGCCAGCAGCCAGGGACTCCTGAACAATGAGCAGTTCTTC
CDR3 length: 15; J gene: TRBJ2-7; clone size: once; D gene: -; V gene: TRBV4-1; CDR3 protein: CASSQDKDTSYEQYF; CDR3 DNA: TGCGCCAGCAGCCAAGACAAGGACACCTCCTACGAGCAGTACTTC
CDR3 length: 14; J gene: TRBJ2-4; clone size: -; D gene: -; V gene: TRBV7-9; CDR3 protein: CASSLAGARNIQYF; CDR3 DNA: TGTGCCAGCAGCTTAGCGGGCGCGAGGAACATTCAGTACTTC
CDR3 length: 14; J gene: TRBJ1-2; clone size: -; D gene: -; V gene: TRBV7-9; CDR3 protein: CASSLLATAYGYTF; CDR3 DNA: TGTGCCAGCAGCTTACTCGCCACAGCCTATGGCTACACCTTC
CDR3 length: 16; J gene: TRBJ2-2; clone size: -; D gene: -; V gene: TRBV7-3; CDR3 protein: CASSSKPTANTGELFF; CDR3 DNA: TGTGCCAGCAGCTCGAAGCCGACAGCGAACACCGGGGAGCTGTTTTTT
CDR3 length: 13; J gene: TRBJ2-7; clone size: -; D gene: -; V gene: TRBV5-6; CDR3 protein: CASSLGSPGEQYF; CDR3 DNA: TGTGCCAGCAGCTTGGGGTCCCCGGGAGAGCAGTACTTC
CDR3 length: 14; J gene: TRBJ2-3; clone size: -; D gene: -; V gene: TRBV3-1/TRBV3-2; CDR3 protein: CASSQSGGTDTQYF; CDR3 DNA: TGTGCCAGCAGCCAATCGGGGGGCACAGATACGCAGTATTTT
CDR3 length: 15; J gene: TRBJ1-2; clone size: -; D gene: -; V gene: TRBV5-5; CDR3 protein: CASLPPGLRNYGYTF; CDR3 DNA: TGTGCCAGCCTACCTCCAGGGTTAAGGAACTATGGCTACACCTTC
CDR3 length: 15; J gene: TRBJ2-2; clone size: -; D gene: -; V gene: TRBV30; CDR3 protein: CAWTSGTLSTGELFF; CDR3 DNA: TGTGCCTGGACTTCCGGGACTCTGTCCACAGGGGAGCTGTTTTTT